The source of this TCR beta chain is a study of blood T cell repertoires in COVID-19. The method was immunoSEQ multiplex PCR; TCRdb's version includes in-frame clones alone and lacks a portion of them. The sample comprises about 200,000 clones, around 94% of which are singletons, and 0.6% to 0.9% rests with the top ten. CDR3 length equals 14 residues. The V end was cut by 4 bases, the J end by 1 base, with 10 bases between. Germline V lookup: CDR1 MGHRA, CDR2 YSYEKL. The receptor comes from a man between 25 and 39 years old with COVID-19, enrolled during active disease. The chain recombines TRBV4-1 with TRBJ2-5; possibly TRBD2 for D (6 bases). The sample comprised peripheral blood. DNA for the CDR3: TGCGCCAGCAGCCGGGGGACTTTCCAAGAGACCCAGTACTTC. Amino acids: CASSRGTFQETQYF.